This T cell receptor beta chain was recovered during a study of T-cell reconstitution after alpha-beta-depleted transplantation in children. Unique molecular identifiers tagged the TCRbeta library. TCRdb reprocessed the PCR reads via MiXCR and lists one record per CDR3 protein. The sample lists 350,000 to 450,000 distinct CDR3 sequences; about 14% were seen once. CDR1 is DFQATT, CDR2 SNEGSKA, per germline (reference sequence). V lost 4 bases and J 0 bases, leaving 4 bases between the germline ends. The CDR3 length is 12 residues. This specimen was PBMCs, taken from the stem cell graft. J is TRBJ1-3 and V is TRBV20-1; D is ambiguous. This sequence originates from a human donor who donated a stem cell graft to a child with Fanconi anemia. CDR3 sequence reads: CSAILSGNTIYF. The CDR3 nucleotides read TGCAGTGCTATCCTCTCTGGAAACACCATATATTTT.